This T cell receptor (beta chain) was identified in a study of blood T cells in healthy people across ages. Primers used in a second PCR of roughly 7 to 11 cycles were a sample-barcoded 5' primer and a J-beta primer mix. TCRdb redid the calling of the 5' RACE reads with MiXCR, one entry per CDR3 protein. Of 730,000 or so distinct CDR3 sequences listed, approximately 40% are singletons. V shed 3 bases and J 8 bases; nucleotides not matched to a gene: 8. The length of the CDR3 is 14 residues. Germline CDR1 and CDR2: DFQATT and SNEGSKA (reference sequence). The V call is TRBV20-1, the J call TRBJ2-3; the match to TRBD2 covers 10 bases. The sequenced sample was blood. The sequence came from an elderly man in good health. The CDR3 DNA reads TGCAGTGCTAGGACTAGCGGGCGTTTAAGTACGCAGTATTTT. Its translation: CSARTSGRLSTQYF.